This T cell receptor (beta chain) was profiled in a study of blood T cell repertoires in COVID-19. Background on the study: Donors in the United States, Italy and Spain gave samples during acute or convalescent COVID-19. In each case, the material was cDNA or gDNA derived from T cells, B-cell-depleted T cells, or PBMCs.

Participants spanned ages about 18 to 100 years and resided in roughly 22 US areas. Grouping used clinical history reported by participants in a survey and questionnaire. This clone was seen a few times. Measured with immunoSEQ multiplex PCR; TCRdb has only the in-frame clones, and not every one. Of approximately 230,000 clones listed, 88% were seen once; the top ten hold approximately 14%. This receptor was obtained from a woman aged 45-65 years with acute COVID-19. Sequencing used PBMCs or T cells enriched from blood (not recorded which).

The CDR3 DNA sequence: TGTGCCAGCAGCTTACGGACAAGCAATCAGCCCCAGCATTTT. Its protein product is CASSLRTSNQPQHF. V gene TRBV13 combines with J gene TRBJ1-5; possibly TRBD1 for D (5 bases). The CDR3 consists of 14 residues. Germline CDR1 is PRHDT and CDR2 is FYEKMQ (reference sequence). V was trimmed by 2 bases and J by 1 base, leaving 6 bases between them.